These 12 T cell receptor beta chains share one sample of origin, sequenced in a study of monozygotic twins with inflammatory bowel disease. Reprocessing the 5' RACE reads, TCRdb reports a single entry for every CDR3 protein and omits DNA. The specimen's table records about 150,000 distinct CDR3 sequences. Sequencing was carried out using blood. All receptors come from a human donor with ulcerative colitis or Crohn's disease, or a healthy co-twin of an affected twin (not recorded which).

V and J are TRBV7-3 and TRBJ2-3; TCRdb calls TRBD1, which cannot be checked without DNA. CDR1 and CDR2 from the germline V gene are SGHTA and FQGTGA. The CDR3 consists of 16 residues. This chain's CDR3 is CASSSRDRPSTDTQYF.

V is TRBV10-3 and J is TRBJ1-4; TCRdb picks TRBD1, but there is no DNA to check that call. From germline, CDR1 is ENHRY and CDR2 SYGVKD. The CDR3 spans 14 residues. The CDR3 loop reads CATGGTGTNEKLFF.

V is TRBV19 and J is TRBJ2-3; the TCRdb call, TRBD2, lacks DNA for checking. The CDR3 is 13 amino acids. Per the germline V gene, CDR1 is LNHDA and CDR2 is SQIVND (reference sequence). CDR3 sequence: CAVETGGRATQYF.

The chain couples TRBV27 to TRBJ1-6. CDR3 length equals 13 residues. CDR1 is MNHEY and CDR2 is SMNVEV in the germline V gene (reference sequence). The CDR3 sequence is CASSFAENSPLHF.

V is TRBV5-1 and J is TRBJ2-3. Germline V gene data show CDR1 as SGHRS and CDR2 as YFSETQ. The CDR3 consists of 16 residues. CDR3 loop: CASSLAELAGTDTQYF.

V and J are TRBV5-1 and TRBJ2-5; lacking DNA, the TRBD1 call made by TCRdb goes unchecked. Germline CDR1 and CDR2: SGHRS and YFSETQ. CDR3 size: 15 residues. CDR3 region: CASINWGTGQETQYF.

The gene calls are TRBV5-1 and TRBJ1-5; the D call of TRBD1 rests on TCRdb alone, since no DNA is present to check it. Germline CDR1 SGHRS, CDR2 YFSETQ. The CDR3 loop spans 17 amino acids. CDR3 region: CASSLIPTGESNQPQHF.

V is TRBV20-1 and J is TRBJ1-5; the D call of TRBD1 rests on TCRdb alone, since no DNA is present to check it. CDR3 length equals 13 residues. Per the germline V gene, CDR1 is DFQATT and CDR2 is SNEGSKA (reference sequence). CDR3 amino acids: CSALAPGGQPQHF.

The chain joins TRBV5-4 to TRBJ2-5; the TCRdb D gene call, TRBD2, has no DNA to confirm it. The CDR3 length is 16 residues. Germline loops: CDR1 SGHNT, CDR2 YYREEE (reference sequence). Here the CDR3 reads CASSSRDRGPQETQYF.

The V call is TRBV19, the J call TRBJ2-7. This CDR3 region has 15 residues. Looked up from germline, CDR1 is LNHDA and CDR2 is SQIVND (reference sequence). The CDR3 loop is CASSIATRGTYEQYF.

The CDR3 is CSVEGQTSGANVLTF. This sequence joins TRBV29-1 and TRBJ2-6. The CDR3 consists of 15 residues. Germline V gives CDR1 SQVTM, CDR2 ANQGSEA.

The gene calls are TRBV20-1 and TRBJ2-3; TCRdb returns TRBD1, unconfirmable since there is no DNA. The CDR3 runs 14 residues. The germline gives CDR1 DFQATT, CDR2 SNEGSKA (reference sequence). The CDR3 region is CSAMGPPIGDTQYF.